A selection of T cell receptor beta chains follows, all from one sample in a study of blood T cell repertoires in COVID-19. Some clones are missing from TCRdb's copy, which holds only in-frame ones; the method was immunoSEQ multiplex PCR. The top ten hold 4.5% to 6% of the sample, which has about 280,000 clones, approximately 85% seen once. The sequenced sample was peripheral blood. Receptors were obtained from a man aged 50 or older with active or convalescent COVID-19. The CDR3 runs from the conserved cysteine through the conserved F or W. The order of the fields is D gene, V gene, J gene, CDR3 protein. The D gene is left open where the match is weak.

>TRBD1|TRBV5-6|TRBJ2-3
CASSNSLGQPYTDTQYF
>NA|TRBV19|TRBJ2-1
CASTAGLLNEQFF
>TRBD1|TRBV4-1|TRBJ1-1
CASSLGQGEKTEAFF
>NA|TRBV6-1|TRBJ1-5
CASSEALGPGHQPQHF
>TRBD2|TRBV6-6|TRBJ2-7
CASSYGVGGSGYEQYF
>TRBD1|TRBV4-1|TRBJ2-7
CASSQAGGADYEQYF
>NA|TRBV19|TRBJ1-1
CASRAGTPNTEAFF
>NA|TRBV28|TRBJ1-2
CASSLSEGGYTF
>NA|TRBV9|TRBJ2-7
CASSGGSQPDEQYF
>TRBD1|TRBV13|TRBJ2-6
CASSKGAGQSSGANVLTF
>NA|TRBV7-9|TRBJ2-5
CASSLVARRGETQYF
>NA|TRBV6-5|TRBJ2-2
CASTPRRRGGGELFF
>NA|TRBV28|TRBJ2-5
CASSLAGVGRETQYF
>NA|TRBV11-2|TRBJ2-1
CASSPSSEASADEQFF
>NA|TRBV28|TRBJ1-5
CASSPAGGDFGNQPQHF
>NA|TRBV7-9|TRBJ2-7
CASSRGGSLSYEQYF
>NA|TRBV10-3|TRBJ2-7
CAISVGQGGSYEQYF
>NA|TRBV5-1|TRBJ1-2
CASSLADRSYGYTF
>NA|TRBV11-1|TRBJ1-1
CASSLNRDTEAFF
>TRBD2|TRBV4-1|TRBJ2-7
CASSQPSGYEQYF
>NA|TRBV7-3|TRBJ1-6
CASSLGRQSPLHF
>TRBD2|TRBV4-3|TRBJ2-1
CASSLDPTSAYNEQFF
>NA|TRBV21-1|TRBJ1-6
CASSKYGVNSPLHF
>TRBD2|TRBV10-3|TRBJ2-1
CAIREGLAGDYNEQFF
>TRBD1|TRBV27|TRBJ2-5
CASSHAGHRDRPHQETQYF
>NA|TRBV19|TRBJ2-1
CASSIDDGGRYFF
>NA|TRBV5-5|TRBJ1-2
CASSTEGEEIYGYTF
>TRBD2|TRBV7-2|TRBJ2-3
CASSLRLREGSDTQYF
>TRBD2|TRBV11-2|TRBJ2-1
CASSLGGTTSFF
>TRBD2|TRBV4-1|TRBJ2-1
CASSPTTSGRYNEQFF
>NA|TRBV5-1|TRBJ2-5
CASSLDGVQETQYF
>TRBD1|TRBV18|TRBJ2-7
CASSPPGQGYEQYF
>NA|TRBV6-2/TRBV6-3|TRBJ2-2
CASSLTGVRTGELFF
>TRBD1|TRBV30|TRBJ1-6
CAWSVPTGGPSALHF
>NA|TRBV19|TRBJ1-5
CASSIERLGPQHF
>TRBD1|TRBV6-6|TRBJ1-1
CASRGGQGVNTEAFF
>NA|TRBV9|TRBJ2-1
CASSPGEGREQFF
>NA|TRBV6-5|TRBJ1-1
CASNQASNTEAFF
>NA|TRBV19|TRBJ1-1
CASSSVGQLVNTEAFF
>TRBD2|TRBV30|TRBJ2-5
CAWSLTTSGRARQETQYF
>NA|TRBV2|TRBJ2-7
CASRGDTYEQYF
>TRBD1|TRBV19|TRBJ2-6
CASRTGASGANVLTF
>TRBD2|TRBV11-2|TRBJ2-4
CASSLGSGGAQNIQYF
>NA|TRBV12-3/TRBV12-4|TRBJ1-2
CASSRGVYGYTF
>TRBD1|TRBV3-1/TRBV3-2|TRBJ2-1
CASSQDRTGDEFF
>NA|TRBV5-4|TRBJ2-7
CASSRANEQYF
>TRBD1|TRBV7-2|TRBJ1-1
CASSSTGGHTEAFF